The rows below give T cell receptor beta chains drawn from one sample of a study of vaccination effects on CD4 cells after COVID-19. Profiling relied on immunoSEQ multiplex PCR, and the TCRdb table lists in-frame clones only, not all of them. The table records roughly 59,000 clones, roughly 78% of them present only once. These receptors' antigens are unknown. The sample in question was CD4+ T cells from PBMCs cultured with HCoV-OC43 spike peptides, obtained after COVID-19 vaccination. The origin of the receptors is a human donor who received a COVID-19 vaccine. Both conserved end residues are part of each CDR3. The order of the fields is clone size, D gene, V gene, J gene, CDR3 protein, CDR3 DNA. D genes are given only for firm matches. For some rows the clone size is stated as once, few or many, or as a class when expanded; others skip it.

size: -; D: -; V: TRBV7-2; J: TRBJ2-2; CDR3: CASSLQPSITGELFF; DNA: TGTGCCAGCAGCTTACAGCCTTCTATCACCGGGGAGCTGTTTTTT
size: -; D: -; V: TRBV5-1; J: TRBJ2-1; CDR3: CASSLLAGVSYNEQFF; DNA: TGCGCCAGCAGCTTGCTTGCAGGCGTTTCCTACAATGAGCAGTTCTTC
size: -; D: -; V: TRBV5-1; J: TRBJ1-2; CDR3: CASSYDSNNYGYTF; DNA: TGCGCCAGCAGCTATGACAGCAACAACTATGGCTACACCTTC
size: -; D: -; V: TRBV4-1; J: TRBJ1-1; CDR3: CASSQDGGRVRTEAFF; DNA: TGCGCCAGCAGCCAAGATGGGGGGCGAGTACGGACTGAAGCTTTCTTT
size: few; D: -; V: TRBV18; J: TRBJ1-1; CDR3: CASSQGSDTEAFF; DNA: TGTGCCAGCTCACAGGGGTCAGACACTGAAGCTTTCTTT
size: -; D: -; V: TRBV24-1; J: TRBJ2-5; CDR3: CATSVGPQETQYF; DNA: TGTGCCACCAGTGTGGGCCCACAGGAGACCCAGTACTTC
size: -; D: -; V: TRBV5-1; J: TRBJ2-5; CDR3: CASSKRVGQETQYF; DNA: TGCGCCAGCAGCAAAAGGGTCGGGCAAGAGACCCAGTACTTC
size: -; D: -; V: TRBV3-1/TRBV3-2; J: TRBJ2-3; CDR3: CASSQGVRRQYF; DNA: TGTGCCAGCAGCCAAGGAGTCAGACGGCAGTATTTT
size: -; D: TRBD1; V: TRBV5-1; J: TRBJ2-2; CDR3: CASSPGTGAGTGELFF; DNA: TGCGCCAGCAGCCCCGGGACAGGGGCGGGCACCGGGGAGCTGTTTTTT
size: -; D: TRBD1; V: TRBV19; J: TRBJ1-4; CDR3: CASSIARQGGNEKLFF; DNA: TGTGCCAGTAGTATAGCCCGACAGGGGGGGAATGAAAAACTGTTTTTT
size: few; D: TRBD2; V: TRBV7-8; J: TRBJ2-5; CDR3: CASSSQTSGVIETQYF; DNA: TGTGCCAGCAGCTCCCAGACTAGCGGGGTAATAGAGACCCAGTACTTC
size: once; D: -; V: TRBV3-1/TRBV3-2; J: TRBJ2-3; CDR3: CASSLNRADTQYF; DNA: TGTGCCAGCAGCCTCAACAGAGCAGATACGCAGTATTTT
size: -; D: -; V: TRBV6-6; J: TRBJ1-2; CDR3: CASSLGSNYGYTF; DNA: TGTGCCAGCAGTTTAGGTTCTAACTATGGCTACACCTTC
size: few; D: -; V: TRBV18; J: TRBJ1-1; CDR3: CASSPQGRTVAEAFF; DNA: TGTGCCAGCTCACCACAGGGGAGGACTGTGGCTGAAGCTTTCTTT
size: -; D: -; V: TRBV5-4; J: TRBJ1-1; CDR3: CASSLEGGTEAFF; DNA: TGTGCCAGCAGCTTGGAAGGTGGCACTGAAGCTTTCTTT
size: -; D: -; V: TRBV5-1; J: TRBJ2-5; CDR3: CASSLEAVGGAGTQYF; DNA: TGCGCCAGCAGCTTGGAGGCGGTGGGGGGGGCAGGGACCCAGTACTTC
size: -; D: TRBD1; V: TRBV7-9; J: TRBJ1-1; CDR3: CASSNWDRGNTEAFF; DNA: TGTGCCAGCAGCAACTGGGACAGGGGGAACACTGAAGCTTTCTTT